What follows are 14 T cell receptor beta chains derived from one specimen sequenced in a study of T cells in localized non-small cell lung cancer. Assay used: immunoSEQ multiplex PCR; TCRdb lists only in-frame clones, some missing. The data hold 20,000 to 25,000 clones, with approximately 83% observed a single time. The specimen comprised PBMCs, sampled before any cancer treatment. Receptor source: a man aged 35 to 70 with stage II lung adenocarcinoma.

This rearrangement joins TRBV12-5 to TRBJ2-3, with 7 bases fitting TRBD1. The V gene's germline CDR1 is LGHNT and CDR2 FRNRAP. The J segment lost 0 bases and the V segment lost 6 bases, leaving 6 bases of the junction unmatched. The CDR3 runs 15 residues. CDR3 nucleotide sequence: TGTGCTAGTGGCCTCGGACAGGCTAGCACAGATACGCAGTATTTT. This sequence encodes CASGLGQASTDTQYF.

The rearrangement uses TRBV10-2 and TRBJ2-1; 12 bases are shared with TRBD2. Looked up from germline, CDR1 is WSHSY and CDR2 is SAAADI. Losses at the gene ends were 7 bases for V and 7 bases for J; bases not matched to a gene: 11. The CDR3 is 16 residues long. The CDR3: CASTPLAGGRSNEQFF. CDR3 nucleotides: TGCGCCAGCACCCCACTAGCGGGAGGTCGGTCGAATGAGCAGTTCTTC.

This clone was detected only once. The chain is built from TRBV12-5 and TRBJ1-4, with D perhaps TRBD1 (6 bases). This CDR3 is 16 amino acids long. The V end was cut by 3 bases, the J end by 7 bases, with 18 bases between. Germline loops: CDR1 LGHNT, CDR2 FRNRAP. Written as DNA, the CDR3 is TGTGCTAGTGGTTTCGGAGGGGGGGGCAGGAGTGAAAAACTGTTTTTT. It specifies CASGFGGGGRSEKLFF. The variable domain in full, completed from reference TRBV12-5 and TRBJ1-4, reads DARVTQTPRHKVTEMGQEVTMRCQPILGHNTVFWYRQTMMQGLELLAYFRNRAPLDDSGMPKDRFSAEMPDATLATLKIQPSEPRDSAVYFCASGFGGGGRSEKLFFGSGTQLSVL.

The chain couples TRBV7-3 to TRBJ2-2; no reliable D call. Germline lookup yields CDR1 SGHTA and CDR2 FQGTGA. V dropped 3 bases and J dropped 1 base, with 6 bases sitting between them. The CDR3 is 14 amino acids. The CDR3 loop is CASSLLGNTGELFF. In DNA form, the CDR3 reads TGTGCCAGCAGCTTGTTAGGGAACACCGGGGAGCTGTTTTTT.

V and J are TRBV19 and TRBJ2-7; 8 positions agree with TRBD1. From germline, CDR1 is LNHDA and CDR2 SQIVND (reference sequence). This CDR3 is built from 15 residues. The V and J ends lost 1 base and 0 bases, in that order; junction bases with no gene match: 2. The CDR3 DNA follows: TGTGCCAGTAGTATAGTAGGACAGGGCTCCTACGAGCAGTACTTC. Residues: CASSIVGQGSYEQYF.

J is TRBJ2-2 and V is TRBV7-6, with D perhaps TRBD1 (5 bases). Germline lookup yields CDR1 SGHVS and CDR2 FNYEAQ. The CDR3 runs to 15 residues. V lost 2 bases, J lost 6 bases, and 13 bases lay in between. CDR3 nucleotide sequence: TGTGCCAGCAGCTTACAGCAGGGTAGTTCCGGGGAGCTGTTTTTT. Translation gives CASSLQQGSSGELFF. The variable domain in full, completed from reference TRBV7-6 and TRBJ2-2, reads GAGVSQSPRYKVTKRGQDVALRCDPISGHVSLYWYRQALGQGPEFLTYFNYEAQQDKSGLPNDRFSAERPEGSISTLTIQRTEQRDSAMYRCASSLQQGSSGELFFGEGSRLTVL.

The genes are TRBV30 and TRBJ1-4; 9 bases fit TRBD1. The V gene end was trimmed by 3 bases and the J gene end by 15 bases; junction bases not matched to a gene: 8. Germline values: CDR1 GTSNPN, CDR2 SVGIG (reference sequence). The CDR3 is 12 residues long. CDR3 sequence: CAWRGQDRGVFF. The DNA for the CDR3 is TGTGCCTGGAGGGGACAAGACAGGGGGGTGTTTTTT.

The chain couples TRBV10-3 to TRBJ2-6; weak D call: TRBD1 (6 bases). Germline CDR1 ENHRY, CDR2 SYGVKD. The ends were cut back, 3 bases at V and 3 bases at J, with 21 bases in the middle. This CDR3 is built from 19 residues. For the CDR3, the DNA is TGTGCCATCAGTGATCCTACCTCCTCCTCAGGGGATGGGGCCAACGTCCTGACTTTC. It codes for CAISDPTSSSGDGANVLTF.

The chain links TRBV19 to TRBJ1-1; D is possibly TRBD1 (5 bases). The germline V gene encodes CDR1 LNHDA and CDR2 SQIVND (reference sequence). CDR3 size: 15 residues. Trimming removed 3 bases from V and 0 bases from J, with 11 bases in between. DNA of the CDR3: TGTGCCAGTAGTATTTTGGGGGGAGTGAACACTGAAGCTTTCTTT. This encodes CASSILGGVNTEAFF.

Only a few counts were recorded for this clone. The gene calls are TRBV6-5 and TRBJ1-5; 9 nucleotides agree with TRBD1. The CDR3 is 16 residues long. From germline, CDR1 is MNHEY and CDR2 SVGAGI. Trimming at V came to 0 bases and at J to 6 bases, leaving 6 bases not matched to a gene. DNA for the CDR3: TGTGCCAGCAGTTACTCATCGACAGGGGGAGTTCAGCCCCAGCATTTT. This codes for CASSYSSTGGVQPQHF.

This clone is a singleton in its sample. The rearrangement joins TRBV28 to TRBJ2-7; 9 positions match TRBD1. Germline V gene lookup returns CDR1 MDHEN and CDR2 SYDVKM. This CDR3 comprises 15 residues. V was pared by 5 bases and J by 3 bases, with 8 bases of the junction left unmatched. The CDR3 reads CASSLPGQGIYEQYF. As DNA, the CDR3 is TGTGCCAGCAGTCTACCGGGACAGGGAATCTACGAGCAGTACTTC.

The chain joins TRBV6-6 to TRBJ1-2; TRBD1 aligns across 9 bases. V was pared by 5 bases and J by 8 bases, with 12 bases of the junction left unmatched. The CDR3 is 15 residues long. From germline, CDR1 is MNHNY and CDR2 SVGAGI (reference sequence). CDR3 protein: CASSNRQGDSRGYTF. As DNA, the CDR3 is TGTGCCAGCAGTAACAGACAGGGGGACTCTCGGGGCTACACCTTC.

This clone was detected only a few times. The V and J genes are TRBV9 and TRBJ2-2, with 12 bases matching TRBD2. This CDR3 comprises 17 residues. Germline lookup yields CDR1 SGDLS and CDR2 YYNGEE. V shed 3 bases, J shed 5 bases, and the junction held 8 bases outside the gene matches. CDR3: CASSARLAGVLTGELFF. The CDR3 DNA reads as TGTGCCAGCAGCGCCCGACTAGCGGGAGTTTTGACCGGGGAGCTGTTTTTT.

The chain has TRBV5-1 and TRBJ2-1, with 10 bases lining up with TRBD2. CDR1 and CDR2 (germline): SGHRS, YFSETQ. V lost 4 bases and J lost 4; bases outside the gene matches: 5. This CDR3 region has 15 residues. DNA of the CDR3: TGCGCCAGCAGCCCCGAACTAGCGGGGTACAATGAGCAGTTCTTC. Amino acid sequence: CASSPELAGYNEQFF.